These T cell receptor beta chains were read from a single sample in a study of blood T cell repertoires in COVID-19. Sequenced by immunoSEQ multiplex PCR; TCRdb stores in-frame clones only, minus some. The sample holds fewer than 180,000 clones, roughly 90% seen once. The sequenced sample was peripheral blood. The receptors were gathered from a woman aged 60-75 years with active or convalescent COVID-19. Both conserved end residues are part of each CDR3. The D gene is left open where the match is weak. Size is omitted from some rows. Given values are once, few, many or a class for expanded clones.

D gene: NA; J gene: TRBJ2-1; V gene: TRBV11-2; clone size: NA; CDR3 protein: CASSSGRDNEQFF; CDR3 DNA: TGTGCCAGCAGCTCCGGCCGGGACAATGAGCAGTTCTTC
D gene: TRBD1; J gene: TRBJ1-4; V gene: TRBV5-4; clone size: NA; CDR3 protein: CASSTQGQTNEKLFF; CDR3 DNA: TGTGCCAGCAGCACGCAGGGACAGACTAATGAAAAACTGTTTTTT
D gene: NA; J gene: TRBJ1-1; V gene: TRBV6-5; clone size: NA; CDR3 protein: CASSYSWGRTEAFF; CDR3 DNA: TGTGCCAGCAGTTACTCTTGGGGGAGGACTGAAGCTTTCTTT
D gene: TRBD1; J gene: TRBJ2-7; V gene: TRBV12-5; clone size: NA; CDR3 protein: CASGSLGDRDYEQYF; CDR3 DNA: TGTGCTAGTGGTAGCCTAGGTGACAGGGACTACGAGCAGTACTTC
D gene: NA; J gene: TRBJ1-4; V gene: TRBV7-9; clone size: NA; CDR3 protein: CASSFGATNEKLFF; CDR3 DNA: TGTGCCAGCAGCTTTGGAGCGACTAATGAAAAACTGTTTTTT
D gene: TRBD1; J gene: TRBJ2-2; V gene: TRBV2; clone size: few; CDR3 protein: CASSVTGVGELFF; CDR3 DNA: TGTGCCAGCAGTGTGACAGGGGTCGGGGAGCTGTTTTTT
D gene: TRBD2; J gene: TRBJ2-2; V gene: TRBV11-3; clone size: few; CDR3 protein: CASSLTAGVYTGELFF; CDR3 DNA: TGTGCCAGCAGCTTGACTGCGGGGGTATACACCGGGGAGCTGTTTTTT
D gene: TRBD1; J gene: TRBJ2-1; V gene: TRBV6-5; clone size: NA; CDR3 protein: CASSPQGARGNEQFF; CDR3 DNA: TGTGCCAGCAGCCCACAGGGGGCGCGAGGCAATGAGCAGTTCTTC
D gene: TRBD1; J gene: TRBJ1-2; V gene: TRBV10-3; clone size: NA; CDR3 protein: CASTGDKALGGYTF; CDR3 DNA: TGTGCCTCTACAGGGGATAAGGCTCTAGGAGGCTACACCTTC
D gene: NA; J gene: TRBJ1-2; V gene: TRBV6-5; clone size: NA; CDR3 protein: CASSYDRSNYGYTF; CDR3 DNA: TGTGCCAGCAGTTACGACAGATCTAACTATGGCTACACCTTC
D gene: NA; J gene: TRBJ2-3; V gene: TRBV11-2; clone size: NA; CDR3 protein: CASSSTGETDTQYF; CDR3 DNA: TGTGCCAGCAGTTCGACGGGGGAAACAGATACGCAGTATTTT
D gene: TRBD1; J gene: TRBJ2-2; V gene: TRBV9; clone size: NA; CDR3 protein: CASSVGQGSTGELFF; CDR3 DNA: TGTGCCAGCAGCGTAGGACAGGGAAGCACCGGGGAGCTGTTTTTT
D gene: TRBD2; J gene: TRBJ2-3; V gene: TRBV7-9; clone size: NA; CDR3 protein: CASSLLTSGGTDTQYF; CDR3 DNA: TGTGCCAGCAGCTTACTTACTAGCGGGGGAACAGATACGCAGTATTTT
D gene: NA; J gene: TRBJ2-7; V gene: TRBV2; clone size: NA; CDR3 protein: CASSEAGYEQYF; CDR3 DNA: TGTGCCAGCAGTGAAGCCGGCTACGAGCAGTACTTC
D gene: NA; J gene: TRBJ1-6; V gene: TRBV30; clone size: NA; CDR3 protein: CAWEGVTQTPLHF; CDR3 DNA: TGTGCCTGGGAGGGGGTCACCCAAACACCCCTCCACTTT
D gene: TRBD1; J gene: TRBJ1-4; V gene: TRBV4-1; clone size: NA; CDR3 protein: CASSQDNRGIANEKLFF; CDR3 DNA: TGCGCCAGCAGCCAAGATAACAGGGGGATTGCTAATGAAAAACTGTTTTTT
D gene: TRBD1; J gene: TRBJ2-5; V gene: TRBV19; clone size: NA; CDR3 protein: CASRRQGAYQETQYF; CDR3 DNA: TGTGCCAGTAGGCGACAGGGGGCGTACCAAGAGACCCAGTACTTC
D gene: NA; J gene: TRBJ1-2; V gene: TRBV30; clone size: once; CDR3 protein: CAWTQPGHYGYTF; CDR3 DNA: TGTGCCTGGACTCAACCGGGACATTATGGCTACACCTTC
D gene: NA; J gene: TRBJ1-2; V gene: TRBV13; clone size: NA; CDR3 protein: CASSSMRQRTNYGYTF; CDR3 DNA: TGTGCCAGCAGCTCGATGAGACAGAGAACTAACTATGGCTACACCTTC
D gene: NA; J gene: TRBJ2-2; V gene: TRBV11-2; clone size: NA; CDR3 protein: CASSFAGVEELFF; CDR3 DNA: TGTGCCAGCAGCTTCGCAGGGGTTGAGGAGCTGTTTTTT
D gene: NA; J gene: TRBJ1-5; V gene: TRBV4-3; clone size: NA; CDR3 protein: CASSQDTGRDGQPQHF; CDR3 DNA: TGCGCCAGCAGCCAAGATACAGGGCGTGACGGCCAGCCCCAGCATTTT
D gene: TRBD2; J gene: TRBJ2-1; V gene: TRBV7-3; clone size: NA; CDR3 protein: CASSSSGGTYNEQFF; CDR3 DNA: TGTGCCAGCAGCTCTAGCGGGGGTACCTACAATGAGCAGTTCTTC